The T cell receptor (beta chain) under discussion was sequenced for a study of blood T cells in healthy people across ages (dated by TCRdb to the mid-2010s). Regarding the study in general: In model experiments, template switching captured about one uniquely barcoded TCR beta cDNA molecule for every two T cells. The study measured age-related changes in TCR beta repertoire diversity using deep sequencing normalized with unique cDNA molecular identifiers. The donors were divided into four age groups: young (average around 16 years), middle-aged (about 41), aged (approximately 62) and long-lived (more than 75). To avoid experimental bias, donors of different ages were spread randomly across the sequencing lanes. For two donors (one aged 18 to 30 and one aged 80 or older), the study analyzed two additional independent replicas of 1 million unique cDNA reads from the same blood draw.

In the germline V gene, CDR1 corresponds to SGHRS and CDR2 to YFSETQ. Trimming takes 3 bases from V and 0 bases from J, and the germline ends sit 13 bases apart. The CDR3 spans 16 residues, from the cysteine through the phenylalanine. Here the CDR3 DNA is all that survives: 48 bases in frame from base 1. Study-wide findings and limitations: Estimates of total diversity based on one million sequenced T cells were considered lower bounds and underestimates. Bulk unsorted PBMC profiling prevented conclusive comparison of naive and antigen-experienced compartments. The CMV infection status of donors was not known, potentially confounding age-related changes in expanded clonotypes. Observed TCR beta diversity per million T cells fell roughly linearly with age, and a significant reduction was already apparent by age around 40. Compared with the aged group, more naive CD4+ T cells, fewer expanded clones and increased TCR diversity were shown by the long-lived group, suggesting age selection. Observed TCR beta diversity correlated strongly with the percentage of naive T cells measured by flow cytometry.

For this clonotype: What this receptor recognizes is not known. Base qualities are not recorded, but no much larger clone differs from it by a single base.

The roughly 39 donors, aged about 6 to 95 years, were systemically healthy Caucasian individuals from Russia. Each donor gave around 9.5 milliliters of peripheral blood, collected into EDTA-treated Vacutainer tubes. PBMCs were isolated by Ficoll-Paque density-gradient centrifugation, with at least 6.5 million obtained per sample. Total RNA, at least 6 micrograms per sample, was extracted from PBMCs with Trizol reagent. The percentages of naive CD45RAhigh/CD27high T cells were determined by flow cytometry on a PBMC aliquot from every donor. Library preparation was by 5' RACE. Reads for this sample came from an Illumina HiSeq 2500. The second PCR ran for about 6 to 12 cycles and used a J-beta primer mix along with a sample-barcoded 5' primer. A unique molecular identifier was introduced onto each TCR beta cDNA molecule by a template-switch 5' adaptor carrying 12 random nucleotides. At least 2.5 million CDR3-containing paired-end reads were obtained from each sample. First-strand cDNA synthesis was performed from all RNA using the Mint cDNA synthesis kit, with priming by a TRBC-specific oligonucleotide. Following uracil-DNA glycosylase treatment, all cDNA underwent a first 18-cycle PCR with the universal primers M1SS and BC2_uni_R. As for the original processing: For normalization, 1 million high-quality reads were randomly selected from each sample, with every read carrying a distinct molecular identifier. Reads sharing molecular identifiers were discarded rather than binned into consensus sequences. CDR3 identification, clonotype clustering and error correction used MiTCR with a Q25 quality threshold and the strictest error-elimination algorithm. A nonparametric unseen species model with Euler transformation was used to estimate a lower bound on total TCR beta diversity. The public reads were reprocessed in TCRdb via fastp at Q25 and MiXCR, keeping in-frame beta chains. Merged by CDR3 protein, the rows form single entries marked with the most common genes and DNA. What appears here as the V and J calls and clone size reflects TCRdb's work, not the paper's. In all, the sample holds about 2 million distinct CDR3 sequences, and around 50% of those were seen once. The ten largest clones capture around 2.1% of the sample.

Rearrangement joined TRBV5-1 to TRBJ2-1, with a weak D call of TRBD1 (6 bases match). The receptor was derived from a woman between 40 and 50 years old in good health. The material sequenced was blood. CDR3 loop: CASSWTESFSYNEQFF. At the DNA level, the sequence is TGCGCCAGCAGCTGGACAGAGTCTTTCTCCTACAATGAGCAGTTCTTC.